This T cell receptor beta chain was documented in a study of cytomegalovirus exposure and HLA in healthy donors. Both 60 Vbeta primers and 13 Jbeta primers went into the PCR. The method was immunoSEQ multiplex PCR; TCRdb's version includes in-frame clones alone and lacks a portion of them. The sample has about 190,000 clones, almost 80% seen once. On this clone itself: Its antigen remains unknown.

Overall study results and limits: Evidence from a later analysis indicated that most CMV-associated TCR beta chains looked HLA-restricted.

The germline V gene encodes CDR1 SEHNR and CDR2 FQNEAQ (reference sequence). V was pared by 5 bases and J by 5 bases, with 9 bases between. The CDR3 runs to 13 residues. This chain links TRBV7-9 with TRBJ1-4; D unclear. This TCR came from a woman younger than 30 in good health and CMV-seronegative. Sequenced input: PBMCs. In nucleotides, the CDR3 is TGTGCCAGCAGCAGCGGACCAAATGAAAAACTGTTTTTT. It specifies CASSSGPNEKLFF. The full variable domain, with the rest looked up from reference TRBV7-9 and TRBJ1-4, is DTGVSQNPRHKITKRGQNVTFRCDPISEHNRLYWYRQTLGQGPEFLTYFQNEAQLEKSRLLSDRFSAERPKGSFSTLEIQRTEQGDSAMYLCASSSGPNEKLFFGSGTQLSVL.